These 3 T cell receptor beta chains originate from one sample sequenced in a study of blood T cell repertoires in COVID-19 (dated by TCRdb to the early 2020s). Library creation used the immunoSEQ multiplex PCR assay. As stored in TCRdb, this immuneACCESS dataset retains in-frame rearrangements with V and J assigned. A fraction of the clones does not appear; measured against another copy, unresolved V genes explain less than half of the discrepancy, and the remainder lacks a known reason. The sample profile shows about 140,000 clones; about 86% of them were found once. The ten largest clones represent 8.2% of the sample. Material: peripheral blood. The receptors were gathered from a woman aged 60-75 years with acute or convalescent COVID-19.

The gene calls are TRBV19 and TRBJ1-3; the D is unclear. The V and J ends lost 5 bases and 0 bases respectively, with 11 bases between them. CDR3 size: 15 residues. Germline V gene lookup returns CDR1 LNHDA and CDR2 SQIVND (reference sequence). The CDR3 sequence: CASSSSESSGNTIYF. For the CDR3, the DNA is TGTGCCAGTAGTTCCTCGGAGAGCTCTGGAAACACCATATATTTT.

This rearrangement joins TRBV24-1 to TRBJ1-2; 10 bases align to TRBD1. This CDR3 contains 15 residues. V dropped 3 bases and J dropped 8; count of bases not matched to a gene: 8. CDR1 is KGHDR and CDR2 is SFDVKD in the germline V gene. Here the CDR3 reads CATSDAGQGNWGYTF. The DNA for the CDR3 is TGTGCCACCAGTGATGCGGGACAGGGGAATTGGGGCTACACCTTC.

The chain recombines TRBV3-1 (or the pseudogene TRBV3-2) with TRBJ2-1; TRBD2 matches at 10 bases. The CDR3 is 14 residues long. Trimming removed 0 bases from V and 10 bases from J; junction bases left unmatched: 3. Germline CDR1 is LGHDT and CDR2 is YNNKEL (reference sequence). The CDR3 sequence: CASSQDILAGEQFF. The CDR3, as DNA: TGTGCCAGCAGCCAAGATATACTAGCGGGGGAGCAGTTCTTC.